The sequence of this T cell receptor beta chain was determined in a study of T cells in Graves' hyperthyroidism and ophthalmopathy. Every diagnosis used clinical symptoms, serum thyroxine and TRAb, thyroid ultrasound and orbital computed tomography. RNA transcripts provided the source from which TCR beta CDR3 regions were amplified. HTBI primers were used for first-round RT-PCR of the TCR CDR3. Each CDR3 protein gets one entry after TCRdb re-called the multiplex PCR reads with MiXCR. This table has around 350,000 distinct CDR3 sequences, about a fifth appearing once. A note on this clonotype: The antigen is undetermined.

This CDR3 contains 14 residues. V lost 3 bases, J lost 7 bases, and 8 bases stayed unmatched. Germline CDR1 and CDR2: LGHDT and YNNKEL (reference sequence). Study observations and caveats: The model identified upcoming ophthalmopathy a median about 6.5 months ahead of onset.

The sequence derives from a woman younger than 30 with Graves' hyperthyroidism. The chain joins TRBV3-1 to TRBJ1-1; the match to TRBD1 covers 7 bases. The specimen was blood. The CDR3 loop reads CASSHPTGVGEAFF. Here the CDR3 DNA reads TGTGCCAGCAGCCACCCCACAGGGGTGGGTGAAGCTTTCTTT.